Given below is one T cell receptor beta chain in context. Profiling relied on immunoSEQ multiplex PCR, and the TCRdb table lists in-frame clones only, not all of them. This sample has approximately 340,000 clones; about nine tenths occur once, and the top ten carry around 9.9%. These data belong to a study of blood T cell repertoires in COVID-19. The wider study: The United States, Italy and Spain supplied acute and convalescent COVID-19 samples.

Deletions cut 4 bases from V and 3 bases from J, with 10 bases between. This CDR3 spans 13 amino acids. Looked up from germline, CDR1 is SEHNR and CDR2 is FQNEAQ (reference sequence). The V gene is TRBV7-9, the J gene TRBJ2-7, with D unclear. This clonotype originated in a man younger than 40 with COVID-19, enrolled during active disease. Sequenced sample: peripheral blood. CDR3 protein: CASSSPTGYEQYF. CDR3 DNA sequence: TGTGCCAGCAGCTCACCTACTGGCTACGAGCAGTACTTC.